This TCR beta chain appears in the sequencing data of a study of tumor-infiltrating lymphocytes in primary liver carcinoma. Across the study: Stage T1-T3 N0M0 tumors spanned about 4.2 to 10 cm.

V trimming: 1 base; J trimming: 2 bases; junction bases outside the gene matches: 8. The CDR3 consists of 17 residues. Germline V gene sequence: CDR1 SGHNT, CDR2 YYREEE (reference sequence). Total RNA amounting to around 540 ng was the source from which TCR beta cDNA was made with a constant-region primer. Library construction for TCR beta comprised three nested multiplex PCR rounds performed with slightly modified ARM-PCR. The two initial PCR rounds, roughly 9 cycles each, used TRBV1-TRBV30 forward and C-beta reverse primers. TCRdb called the multiplex PCR reads again in MiXCR, with one record for every CDR3 protein. The sample carries about 97,000 distinct CDR3 sequences, 55% to 80% recorded once. Notes on the study in general: Significantly larger top-250-clone fractions were found in tumors than in blood (p = 0.039). In tumor-adjacent and tumor-blood pairs, overlap was lower than in tumor region pairs. Representation across all five tumor regions was limited to only about 8-25% of top clones.

Note on this clonotype: What it binds is not known.

The study co-extracted DNA and RNA from approximately 20-30 mg of unsorted bulk tissue. This clonotype was obtained from an older woman with primary liver carcinoma and hepatitis B virus infection. The V call is TRBV5-4, the J call TRBJ2-1; 8 bases map to TRBD2. The sequenced material came from liver tumor tissue from sampling region 2. Regarding subset: tumor region T2, inferior pole. CDR3 in amino acids: CASSLSRLARPYNEQFF. The CDR3 DNA is TGTGCCAGCAGCTTGAGTCGACTAGCGAGGCCCTACAATGAGCAGTTCTTC.